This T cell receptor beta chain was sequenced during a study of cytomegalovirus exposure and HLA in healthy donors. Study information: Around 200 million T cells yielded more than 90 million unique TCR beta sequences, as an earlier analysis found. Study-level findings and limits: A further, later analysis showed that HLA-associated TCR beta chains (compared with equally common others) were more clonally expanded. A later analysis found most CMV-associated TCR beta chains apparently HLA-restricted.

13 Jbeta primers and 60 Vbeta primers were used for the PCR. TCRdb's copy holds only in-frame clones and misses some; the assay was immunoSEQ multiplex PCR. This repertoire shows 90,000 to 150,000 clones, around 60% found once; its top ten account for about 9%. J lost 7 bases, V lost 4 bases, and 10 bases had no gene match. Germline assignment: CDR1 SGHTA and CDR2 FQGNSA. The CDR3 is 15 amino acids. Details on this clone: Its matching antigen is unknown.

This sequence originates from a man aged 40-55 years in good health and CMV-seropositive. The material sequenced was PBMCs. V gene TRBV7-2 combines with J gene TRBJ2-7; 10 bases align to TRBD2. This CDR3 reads CASSYDGTSAREQYF. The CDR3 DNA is TGTGCCAGCAGCTACGACGGGACTAGCGCGAGGGAGCAGTACTTC.